This TCR beta chain was observed in a study of blood T cell repertoires in COVID-19. Study information: Italy, Spain and the United States were the sources of the convalescent and acute COVID-19 samples. Sample material is recorded as cDNA or gDNA derived from T cells, B-cell-depleted T cells, or PBMCs.

The CDR3 length is 15 residues. Per germline, CDR1 SEHNR and CDR2 FQNEAQ (reference sequence). Trimming removed 1 base from V and 10 bases from J; junction bases left unmatched: 9. Per the original data handling: Reference gene primer amplification gave nucleated cell count estimates. Clones were read by immunoSEQ multiplex PCR, and TCRdb kept only the in-frame ones, dropping some. That table supplies the V and J calls and clone size; D and trimming were determined from the DNA. The table shows a few hundred thousand clones, with around 88% occurring only once. The J gene is TRBJ2-1, the V gene TRBV7-9, with 8 bases fitting TRBD1. This clonotype originated in a woman aged 25-40 years who had recovered from COVID-19. Sample: peripheral blood. In DNA, the CDR3 is TGTGCCAGCAGCTTAGGCACAGGGGGATCAGAGGAGCAGTTCTTC. Amino acid sequence: CASSLGTGGSEEQFF.